These 14 T cell receptor beta chains share one sample of origin, sequenced in a study of T cell responses to AZD1222 COVID-19 vaccine. This table comes from immunoSEQ multiplex PCR, and its TCRdb copy is limited to in-frame clones, with some not included. Of some 150,000 clones listed, approximately 90% are singletons. This sample comprised peripheral blood, obtained on day 0 of MenACWY control vaccination. These TCRs come from an adult in good health.

This chain uses TRBV28 with TRBJ2-7; 7 nucleotides align to TRBD1. Trimming cost V 3 bases and J 4 bases; bases outside gene matches: 3. Looked up from germline, CDR1 is MDHEN and CDR2 is SYDVKM. CDR3 length: 13 amino acids. CDR3: CASSLQGVYEQYF. CDR3 nucleotides: TGTGCCAGCAGTTTGCAGGGGGTGTACGAGCAGTACTTC.

This clone was observed once. V and J are TRBV11-2 and TRBJ2-3; D is undetermined. Trimming shortened V by 1 base and J by 2 bases, and 7 bases separated the two germline ends. Looked up from germline, CDR1 is SGHAT and CDR2 is FQNNGV. This CDR3 is 14 amino acids long. The CDR3 nucleotides are TGTGCCAGCAGCTTAGTCCAAATCACAGATACGCAGTATTTT. This encodes CASSLVQITDTQYF.

The chain links TRBV11-2 to TRBJ1-4; no firm D call. The CDR3 length is 15 residues. Germline assignment: CDR1 SGHAT and CDR2 FQNNGV. Trimming pared 5 bases from V and 7 bases from J, leaving 17 bases between. CDR3 in DNA: TGTGCCAGCAGCCCTCCCCCCCTCGCGGGTGAAAAACTGTTTTTT. The encoded protein is CASSPPPLAGEKLFF.

This chain uses TRBV2 with TRBJ1-2, with 10 bases that match TRBD1. Losses at the gene ends were 6 bases for V and 5 bases for J; bases not matched to a gene: 3. CDR1 and CDR2 from the germline V gene are SNHLY and FYNNEI. The length of the CDR3 is 13 residues. CDR3 protein: CASSPGQGYGYTF. The CDR3 nucleotides read TGTGCCAGCAGCCCGGGACAGGGGTATGGCTACACCTTC.

The genes are TRBV6-5 and TRBJ2-7; D remains unclear. Trimming cost V 6 bases and J 3 bases, with 15 bases left between them. Germline CDR1 reads MNHEY; CDR2 reads SVGAGI. The CDR3 runs to 14 residues. The CDR3 region has the DNA TGTGCCAGCAGCCCACCCCATGGGAACTACGAGCAGTACTTC. Amino acids: CASSPPHGNYEQYF.

V gene TRBV12-3 or TRBV12-4 combines with J gene TRBJ2-7; no definite D call. Trimming removed 3 bases from V and 6 bases from J, with 6 bases in between. This CDR3 comprises 11 residues. CDR3 in amino acids: CASSFGSEQYF. CDR3 DNA: TGTGCCAGCAGTTTTGGTTCCGAGCAGTACTTC.

This clone was seen a single time. For the CDR3, the DNA is TGTGCCACGTCGTTGGACAGGGGCGGAAATTCACCCCTCCACTTT. Its translation: CATSLDRGGNSPLHF. The chain links TRBV27 to TRBJ1-6; 9 bases are a match to TRBD1. This CDR3 is 15 amino acids long. The V gene's germline CDR1 is MNHEY and CDR2 SMNVEV (reference sequence). J gave up 7 bases and V 10 bases, and 11 bases lay outside the gene matches.

This chain joins TRBV15 and TRBJ1-2, with D uncertain. The ends were cut back, 2 bases at V and 0 bases at J, with 13 bases in the middle. The CDR3 consists of 16 residues. CDR1 is LNHNV and CDR2 is YYDKDF in the germline V gene (reference sequence). The CDR3 is CATSRPELRANYGYTF. The CDR3 bases are TGTGCCACCAGCAGACCTGAGTTGCGGGCTAACTATGGCTACACCTTC. The full variable domain, rest sourced from reference TRBV15 and TRBJ1-2, is DAMVIQNPRYQVTQFGKPVTLSCSQTLNHNVMYWYQQKSSQAPKLLFHYYDKDFNNEADTPDNFQSRRPNTSFCFLDIRSPGLGDTAMYLCATSRPELRANYGYTFGSGTRLTVV.

The rearrangement links TRBV18 to TRBJ1-1; possibly TRBD1 for D (5 bases). Per germline, CDR1 KGHSH and CDR2 LQKENI. Deletions cut 5 bases from V and 1 base from J, with 11 bases between. The CDR3 is made up of 14 amino acids. The CDR3 loop reads CASSAGTTNTEAFF. The CDR3 nucleotides are TGTGCCAGCTCAGCCGGGACGACGAACACTGAAGCTTTCTTT.

The chain carries TRBV4-2 and TRBJ2-3, with D maybe TRBD2 (6 bases). Deletions cut 1 base from V and 1 base from J, with 12 bases between. Germline CDR1 reads LGHNA; CDR2 reads YNFKEQ. There are 16 residues in the CDR3. The CDR3 protein is CASSQVWRDRTDTQYF. In DNA form, the CDR3 reads TGTGCCAGCAGCCAAGTCTGGCGGGACCGCACAGATACGCAGTATTTT.

The count of this clone is one. The chain links TRBV10-3 to TRBJ2-7; perhaps TRBD1 as D (6 bases). The CDR3 loop spans 14 amino acids. The V gene's germline CDR1 is ENHRY and CDR2 SYGVKD. V was clipped by 10 bases and J by 0 bases, with 16 bases between them. The CDR3 spells CATTLGGSSYEQYF. CDR3 nucleotide sequence: TGTGCCACAACCTTAGGGGGAAGCTCCTACGAGCAGTACTTC.

The J gene is TRBJ1-2, the V gene TRBV19, with TRBD1 as a possible D gene (5 bases). The CDR3 runs 13 residues. Deletions cut 10 bases from V and 8 bases from J, with 20 bases between. Germline CDR1 and CDR2: LNHDA and SQIVND (reference sequence). The CDR3, as DNA: TGTGCCACCCCCGGCCCAGGGAGTGGCGGCTACACCTTC. Translated: CATPGPGSGGYTF.

V usage is TRBV6-4 and J usage is TRBJ2-3; 9 positions agree with TRBD2. Germline CDR1 reads MRHNA; CDR2 reads SNTAGT. Trimming removed 6 bases from V and 0 bases from J; junction bases left unmatched: 4. This CDR3 comprises 15 residues. CDR3 residues: CASSEGLASTDTQYF. In DNA, the CDR3 is TGTGCCAGCAGCGAGGGACTAGCTAGCACAGATACGCAGTATTTT.

The chain links TRBV3-1 (or the pseudogene TRBV3-2) to TRBJ2-3; 9 bases map to TRBD2. The CDR3 is 16 amino acids. From germline, CDR1 is LGHDT and CDR2 YNNKEL (reference sequence). Losses at the gene ends were 1 base for V and 4 bases for J; bases not matched to a gene: 6. DNA for the CDR3: TGTGCCAGCAGCCAAGGGAGTAGCGGGAGACCAGATACGCAGTATTTT. Translation gives CASSQGSSGRPDTQYF.